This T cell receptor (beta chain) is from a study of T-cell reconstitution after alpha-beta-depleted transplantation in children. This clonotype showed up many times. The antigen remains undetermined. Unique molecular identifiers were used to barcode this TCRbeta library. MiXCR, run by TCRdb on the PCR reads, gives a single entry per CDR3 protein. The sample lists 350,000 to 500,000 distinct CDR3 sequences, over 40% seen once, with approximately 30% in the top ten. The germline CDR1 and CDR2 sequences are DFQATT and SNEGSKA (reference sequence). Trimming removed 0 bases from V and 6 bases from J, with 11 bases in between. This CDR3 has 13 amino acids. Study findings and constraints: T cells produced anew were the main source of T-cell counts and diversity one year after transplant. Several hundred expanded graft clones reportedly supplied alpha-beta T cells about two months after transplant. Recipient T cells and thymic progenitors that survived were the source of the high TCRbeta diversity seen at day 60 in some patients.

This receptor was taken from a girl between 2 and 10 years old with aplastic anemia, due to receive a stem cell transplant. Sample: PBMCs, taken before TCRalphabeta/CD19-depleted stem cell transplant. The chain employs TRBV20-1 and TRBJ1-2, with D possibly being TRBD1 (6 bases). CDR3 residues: CSAREVGDNGYTF. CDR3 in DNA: TGCAGTGCTAGAGAAGTAGGGGACAATGGCTACACCTTC.